This T cell receptor beta chain was found in a study of blood T cells in healthy people across ages. V dropped 3 bases and J dropped 4 bases, with 6 bases sitting between them. CDR1 and CDR2 from the germline V gene are SGHTA and FQGNSA. CDR3 length: 13 residues. Together with a sample-barcoded 5' primer, a J-beta primer mix was included in a second PCR lasting about 6 to 11 cycles. TCRdb redid the calling of the 5' RACE reads with MiXCR, one entry per CDR3 protein. The sample contains roughly 680,000 distinct CDR3 sequences, over 40% of which appear only once. V gene TRBV7-2 combines with J gene TRBJ2-2; no clear D. The sequenced sample was blood. The sequence came from a woman of 80 years or more in good health. CDR3 protein: CASSFPGTGELFF. CDR3 bases: TGTGCCAGCAGCTTTCCGGGCACCGGGGAGCTGTTTTTT.